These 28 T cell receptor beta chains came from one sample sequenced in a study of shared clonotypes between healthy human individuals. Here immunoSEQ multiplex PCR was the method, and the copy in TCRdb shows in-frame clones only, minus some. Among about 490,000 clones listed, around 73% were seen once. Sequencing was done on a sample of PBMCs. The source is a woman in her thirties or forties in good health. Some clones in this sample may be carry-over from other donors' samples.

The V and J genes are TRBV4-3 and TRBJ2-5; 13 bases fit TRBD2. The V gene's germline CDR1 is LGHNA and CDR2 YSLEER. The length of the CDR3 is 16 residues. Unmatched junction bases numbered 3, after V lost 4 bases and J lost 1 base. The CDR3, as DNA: TGCGCCAGCAGCCGCCGACTAGCGGGAGGCCAAGAGACCCAGTACTTC. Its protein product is CASSRRLAGGQETQYF.

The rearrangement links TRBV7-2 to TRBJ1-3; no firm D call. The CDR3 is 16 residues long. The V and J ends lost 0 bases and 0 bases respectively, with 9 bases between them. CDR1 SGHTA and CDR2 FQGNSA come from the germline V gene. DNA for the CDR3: TGTGCCAGCAGCTTAGCTAGAGGCGTCTCTGGAAACACCATATATTTT. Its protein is CASSLARGVSGNTIYF.

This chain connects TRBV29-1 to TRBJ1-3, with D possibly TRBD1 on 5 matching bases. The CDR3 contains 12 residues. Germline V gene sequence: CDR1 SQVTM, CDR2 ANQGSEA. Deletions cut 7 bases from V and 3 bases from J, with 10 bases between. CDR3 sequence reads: CSAWGNGNTIYF. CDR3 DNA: TGCAGCGCCTGGGGGAATGGAAACACCATATATTTT.

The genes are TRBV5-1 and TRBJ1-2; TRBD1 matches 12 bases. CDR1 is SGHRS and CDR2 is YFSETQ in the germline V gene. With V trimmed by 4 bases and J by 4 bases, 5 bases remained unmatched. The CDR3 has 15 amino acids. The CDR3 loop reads CASSPGTGGSYGYTF. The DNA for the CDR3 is TGCGCCAGCAGCCCCGGGACAGGGGGCAGCTATGGCTACACCTTC.

The DNA of the CDR3 is TGTGCCAGCAGCCCGACAGGGGCTGGAAACACCATATATTTT. As protein: CASSPTGAGNTIYF. The chain carries TRBV7-9 and TRBJ1-3; the match to TRBD1 covers 8 bases. V lost 5 bases and J lost 2; bases outside the gene matches: 2. The CDR3 length is 14 residues. Germline V gene sequence: CDR1 SEHNR, CDR2 FQNEAQ (reference sequence).

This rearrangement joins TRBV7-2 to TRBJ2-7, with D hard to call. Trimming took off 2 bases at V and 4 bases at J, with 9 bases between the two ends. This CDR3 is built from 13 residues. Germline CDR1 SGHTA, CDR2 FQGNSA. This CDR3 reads CASSLLGRYEQYF. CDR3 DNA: TGTGCCAGCAGCTTACTGGGCAGATACGAGCAGTACTTC.

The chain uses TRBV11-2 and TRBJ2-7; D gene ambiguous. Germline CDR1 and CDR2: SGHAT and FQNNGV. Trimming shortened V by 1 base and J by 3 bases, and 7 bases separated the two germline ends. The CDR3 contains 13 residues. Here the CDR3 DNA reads TGTGCCAGCAGCTTAGGACTGAACTACGAGCAGTACTTC. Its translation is CASSLGLNYEQYF.

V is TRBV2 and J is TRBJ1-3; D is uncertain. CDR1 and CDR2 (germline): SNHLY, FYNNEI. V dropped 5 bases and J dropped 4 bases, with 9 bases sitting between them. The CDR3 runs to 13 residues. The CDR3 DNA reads TGTGCCAGCAGTTCGGGTGAAGGAAACACCATATATTTT. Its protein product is CASSSGEGNTIYF.

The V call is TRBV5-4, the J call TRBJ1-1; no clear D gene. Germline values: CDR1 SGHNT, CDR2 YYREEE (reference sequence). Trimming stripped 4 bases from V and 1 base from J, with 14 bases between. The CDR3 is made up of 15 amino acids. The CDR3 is CASSRAGGPNTEAFF. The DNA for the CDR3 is TGTGCCAGCAGCCGGGCAGGTGGGCCGAACACTGAAGCTTTCTTT.

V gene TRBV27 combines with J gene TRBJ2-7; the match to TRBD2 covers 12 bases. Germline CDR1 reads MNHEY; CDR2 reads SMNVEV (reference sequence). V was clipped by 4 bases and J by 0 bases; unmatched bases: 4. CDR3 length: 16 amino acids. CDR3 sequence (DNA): TGTGCCAGCAGTTCACTAGCGGGAGGCCTCTCCTACGAGCAGTACTTC. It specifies CASSSLAGGLSYEQYF.

The CDR3 DNA is TGTGCCATCAGTGACCTAGCGGGAGGTGGAAACGAGCAGTACTTC. The encoded protein is CAISDLAGGGNEQYF. V and J are TRBV10-3 and TRBJ2-7, with TRBD2 matching 11 bases. J lost 5 bases, V lost 3 bases, and 6 bases had no gene match. This CDR3 contains 15 residues. The germline CDR1 and CDR2 sequences are ENHRY and SYGVKD.

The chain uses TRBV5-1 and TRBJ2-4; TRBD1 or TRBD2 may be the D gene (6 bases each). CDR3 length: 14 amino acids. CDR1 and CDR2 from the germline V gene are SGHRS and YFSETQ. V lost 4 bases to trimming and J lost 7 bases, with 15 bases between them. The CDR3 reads CASSPGDFPNIQYF. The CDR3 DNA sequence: TGCGCCAGCAGCCCAGGGGACTTTCCCAACATTCAGTACTTC.

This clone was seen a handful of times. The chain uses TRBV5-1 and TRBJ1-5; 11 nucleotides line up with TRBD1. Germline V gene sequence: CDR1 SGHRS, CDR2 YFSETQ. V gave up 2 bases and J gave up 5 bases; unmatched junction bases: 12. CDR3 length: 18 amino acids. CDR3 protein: CASSFISDRGPRDQPQHF. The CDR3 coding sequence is TGCGCCAGCAGCTTTATTTCGGACAGGGGGCCCAGGGATCAGCCCCAGCATTTT.

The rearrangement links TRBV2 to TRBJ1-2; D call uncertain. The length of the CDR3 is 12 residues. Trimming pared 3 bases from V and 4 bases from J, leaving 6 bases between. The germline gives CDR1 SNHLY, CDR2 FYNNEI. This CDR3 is CASSDTGYGYTF. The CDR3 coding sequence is TGTGCCAGCAGTGACACGGGCTATGGCTACACCTTC.

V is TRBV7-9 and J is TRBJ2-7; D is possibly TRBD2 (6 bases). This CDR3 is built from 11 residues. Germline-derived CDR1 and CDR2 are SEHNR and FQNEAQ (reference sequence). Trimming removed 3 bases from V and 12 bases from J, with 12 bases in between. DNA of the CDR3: TGTGCCAGCAGCTTTGCGGGAAGGTTGTACTTC. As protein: CASSFAGRLYF. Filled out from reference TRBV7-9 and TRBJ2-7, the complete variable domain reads DTGVSQNPRHKITKRGQNVTFRCDPISEHNRLYWYRQTLGQGPEFLTYFQNEAQLEKSRLLSDRFSAERPKGSFSTLEIQRTEQGDSAMYLCASSFAGRLYFGPGTRLTVT.

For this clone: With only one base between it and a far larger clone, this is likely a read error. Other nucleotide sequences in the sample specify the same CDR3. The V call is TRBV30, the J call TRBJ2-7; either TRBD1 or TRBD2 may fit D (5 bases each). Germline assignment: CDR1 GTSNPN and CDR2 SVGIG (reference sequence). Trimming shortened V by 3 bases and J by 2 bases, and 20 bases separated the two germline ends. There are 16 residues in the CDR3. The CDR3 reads CAWSVLKGQRAYEQYF. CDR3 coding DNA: TGTGCCTGGAGCGTACTGAAGGGGCAGAGGGCCTACGAGCAGTACTTC.

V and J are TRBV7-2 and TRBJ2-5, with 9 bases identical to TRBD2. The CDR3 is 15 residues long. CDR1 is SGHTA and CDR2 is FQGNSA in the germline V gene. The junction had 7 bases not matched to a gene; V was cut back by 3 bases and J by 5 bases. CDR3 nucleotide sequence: TGTGCCAGCAGCTTTTCGCTAGCGGGACGGGAGACCCAGTACTTC. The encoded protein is CASSFSLAGRETQYF. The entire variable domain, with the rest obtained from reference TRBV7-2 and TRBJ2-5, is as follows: GAGVSQSPSNKVTEKGKDVELRCDPISGHTALYWYRQSLGQGLEFLIYFQGNSAPDKSGLPSDRFSAERTGGSVSTLTIQRTQQEDSAVYLCASSFSLAGRETQYFGPGTRLLVL.

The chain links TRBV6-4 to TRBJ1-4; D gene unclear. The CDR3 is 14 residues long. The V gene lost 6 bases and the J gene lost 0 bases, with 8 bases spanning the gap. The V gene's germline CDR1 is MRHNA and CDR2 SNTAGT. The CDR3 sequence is CASREEATNEKLFF. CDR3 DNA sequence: TGTGCCAGCAGAGAGGAAGCAACTAATGAAAAACTGTTTTTT.

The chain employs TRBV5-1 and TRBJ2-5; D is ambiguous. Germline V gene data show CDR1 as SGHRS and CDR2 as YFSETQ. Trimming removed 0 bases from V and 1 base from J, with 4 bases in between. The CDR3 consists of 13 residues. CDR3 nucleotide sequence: TGCGCCAGCAGCTTGGACCCCCAAGAGACCCAGTACTTC. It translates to CASSLDPQETQYF.

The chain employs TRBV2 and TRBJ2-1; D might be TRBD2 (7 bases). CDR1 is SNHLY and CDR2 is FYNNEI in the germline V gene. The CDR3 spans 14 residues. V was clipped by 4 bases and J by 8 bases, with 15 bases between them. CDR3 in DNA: TGTGCCAGCAGTGTATTACAGGGAGGGCATGAGCAGTTCTTC. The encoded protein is CASSVLQGGHEQFF. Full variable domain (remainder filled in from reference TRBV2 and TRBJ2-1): EPEVTQTPSHQVTQMGQEVILRCVPISNHLYFYWYRQILGQKVEFLVSFYNNEISEKSEIFDDQFSVERPDGSNFTLKIRSTKLEDSAMYFCASSVLQGGHEQFFGPGTRLTVL.

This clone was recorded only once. The CDR3 reads CASSPPVGTDTQYF. DNA for the CDR3: TGTGCCAGCAGCCCTCCGGTGGGCACAGATACGCAGTATTTT. V usage is TRBV7-9 and J usage is TRBJ2-3; D is unresolved. Per the germline V gene, CDR1 is SEHNR and CDR2 is FQNEAQ (reference sequence). V lost 5 bases and J 1 base, leaving 10 bases between the germline ends. The CDR3 has 14 residues. Full variable domain (remainder filled in from reference TRBV7-9 and TRBJ2-3): DTGVSQNPRHKITKRGQNVTFRCDPISEHNRLYWYRQTLGQGPEFLTYFQNEAQLEKSRLLSDRFSAERPKGSFSTLEIQRTEQGDSAMYLCASSPPVGTDTQYFGPGTRLTVL.

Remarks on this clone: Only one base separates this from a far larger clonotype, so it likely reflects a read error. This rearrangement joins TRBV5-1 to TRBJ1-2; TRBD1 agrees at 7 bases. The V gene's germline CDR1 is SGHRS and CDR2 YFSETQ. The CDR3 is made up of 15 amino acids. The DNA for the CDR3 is TGCGCCAGCAGCCCATCTCCCGGGACAGCCTATAGCTACACCTTC. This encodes CASSPSPGTAYSYTF.

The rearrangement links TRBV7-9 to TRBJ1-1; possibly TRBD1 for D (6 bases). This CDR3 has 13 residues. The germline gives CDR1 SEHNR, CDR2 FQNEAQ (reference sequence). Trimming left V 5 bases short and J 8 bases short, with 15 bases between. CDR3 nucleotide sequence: TGTGCCAGCAGCATTCTCAGGGGCGGAGAAGCTTTCTTT. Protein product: CASSILRGGEAFF.

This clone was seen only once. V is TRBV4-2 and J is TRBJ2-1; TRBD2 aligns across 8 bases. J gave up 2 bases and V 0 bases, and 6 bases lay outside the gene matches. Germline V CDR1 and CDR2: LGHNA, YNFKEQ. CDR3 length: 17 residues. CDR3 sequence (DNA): TGTGCCAGCAGCCAAGAACCCAGCGGGAGCACCTACAATGAGCAGTTCTTC. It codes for CASSQEPSGSTYNEQFF.

The CDR3 bases are TGTGCCAGTAGTAAGGGGACTAGCGGGTTTTACAATGAGCAGTTCTTC. This gives the protein CASSKGTSGFYNEQFF. The chain has TRBV19 and TRBJ2-1; 12 bases agree with TRBD2. Germline assignment: CDR1 LNHDA and CDR2 SQIVND (reference sequence). V lost 4 bases to trimming and J lost 4 bases; unmatched junction nucleotides: 5. CDR3 size: 16 residues.

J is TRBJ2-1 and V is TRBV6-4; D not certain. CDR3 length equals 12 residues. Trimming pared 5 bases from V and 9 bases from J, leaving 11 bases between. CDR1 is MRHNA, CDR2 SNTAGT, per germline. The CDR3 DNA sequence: TGTGCCAGCAGTTTGACTGGAATTGAGCAGTTCTTC. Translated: CASSLTGIEQFF.

CDR3 nucleotide sequence: TGTGCCAGCAGTCGGAGCGGGAGAGCCGGGGATGAGCAGTTCTTC. Protein: CASSRSGRAGDEQFF. The chain recombines TRBV6-4 with TRBJ2-1, with 8 positions matching TRBD2. Germline CDR1 reads MRHNA; CDR2 reads SNTAGT. Trimming cost V 5 bases and J 8 bases; bases outside gene matches: 11. This CDR3 comprises 15 residues.

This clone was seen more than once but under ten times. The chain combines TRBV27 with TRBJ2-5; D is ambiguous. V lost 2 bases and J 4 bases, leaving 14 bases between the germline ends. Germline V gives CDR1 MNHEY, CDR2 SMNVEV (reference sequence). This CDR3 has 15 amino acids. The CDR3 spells CASSLGQPGRETQYF. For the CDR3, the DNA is TGTGCCAGCAGTTTAGGGCAGCCCGGGCGAGAGACCCAGTACTTC.